The clone carrying this T cell receptor (beta chain) has only a few counts. The record originates from a study of cytomegalovirus exposure and HLA in healthy donors. It was with 60 Vbeta and 13 Jbeta primers that the PCR ran. The protocol was immunoSEQ multiplex PCR, while the TCRdb copy is restricted to in-frame clones and leaves out a portion. The sample has a few hundred thousand clones; 70% to 80% are singletons. Deletions cut 1 base from V and 3 bases from J, with 9 bases between. Germline CDR1 SGHNT, CDR2 YENEEA. CDR3 size: 14 residues. V and J are TRBV11-3 and TRBJ2-5, with D hard to call. The TCR originated in a young woman in good health and CMV-seronegative. Material for sequencing was PBMCs. CDR3 DNA: TGTGCCAGCAGCTTAGGGGTTACTAAAGAGACCCAGTACTTC. Protein sequence: CASSLGVTKETQYF.